Listed here are 21 T cell receptor beta chains from one sample, sequenced in a study of T-cell reconstitution after alpha-beta-depleted transplantation in children. TCRbeta library construction was performed incorporating unique molecular identifiers. TCRdb fed the PCR reads into MiXCR, producing one record per CDR3 protein. The data contain 450,000 to 600,000 distinct CDR3 sequences, 10% to 13% of them singletons. Sample: PBMCs, taken before TCRalphabeta/CD19-depleted stem cell transplant. All receptors come from a child aged 2-9 years with inherited bone marrow failure, due to receive a stem cell transplant.

This clonotype has ten or more counts. The rearrangement links TRBV29-1 to TRBJ2-5; 9 nucleotides line up with TRBD2. The junction had 13 bases not matched to a gene; V was cut back by 6 bases and J by 5 bases. Germline CDR1 and CDR2: SQVTM and ANQGSEA. The CDR3 extends over 15 amino acids. The CDR3 loop reads CSVIRPLAGDETQYF. The CDR3 DNA follows: TGCAGCGTGATCCGTCCCTTAGCGGGAGATGAGACCCAGTACTTC.

Only a few counts were recorded for this clonotype. The chain links TRBV28 to TRBJ2-3, with TRBD2 matching 8 bases. Germline loops: CDR1 MDHEN, CDR2 SYDVKM. The CDR3 is made up of 17 amino acids. Trimming cost V 6 bases and J 1 base; bases outside gene matches: 12. The CDR3 region is CASRPAAGREGTDTQYF. In nucleotides, the CDR3 is TGTGCCAGCAGGCCCGCCGCAGGGCGGGAGGGCACAGATACGCAGTATTTT. Combining the CDR3 with reference TRBV28 and TRBJ2-3 gives the whole variable domain DVKVTQSSRYLVKRTGEKVFLECVQDMDHENMFWYRQDPGLGLRLIYFSYDVKMKEKGDIPEGYSVSREKKERFSLILESASTNQTSMYLCASRPAAGREGTDTQYFGPGTRLTVL.

Many counts were recorded for this clonotype. V gene TRBV4-3 combines with J gene TRBJ2-3, with 7 positions matching TRBD2. There are 15 residues in the CDR3. Per germline, CDR1 LGHNA and CDR2 YSLEER. The V segment lost 2 bases and the J segment 0 bases; nucleotides outside the gene matches: 2. In DNA form, the CDR3 reads TGCGCCAGCAGCCAAAGACTAGCCAGCACAGATACGCAGTATTTT. It yields the protein CASSQRLASTDTQYF.

This clonotype was recorded at least ten times. The chain links TRBV13 to TRBJ2-1, with 9 bases fitting TRBD1. CDR1 and CDR2 (germline): PRHDT, FYEKMQ (reference sequence). There are 14 residues in the CDR3. V was pared by 2 bases and J by 6 bases, with 2 bases of the junction left unmatched. The CDR3 sequence: CASSLNRGRNEQFF. DNA of the CDR3: TGTGCCAGCAGCTTAAACAGGGGGCGCAATGAGCAGTTCTTC.

The table lists this clonotype with many counts. The chain links TRBV28 to TRBJ1-1; possibly TRBD1 for D (6 bases). The CDR3 covers 16 residues. Deletions cut 4 bases from V and 4 bases from J, with 19 bases between. From germline, CDR1 is MDHEN and CDR2 SYDVKM. The CDR3 DNA sequence: TGTGCCAGCAGTTCCTCACAGGGCCCTGGGGGCACTGAAGCTTTCTTT. Translated, it gives CASSSSQGPGGTEAFF.

On this clonotype itself: A much more abundant neighbour one base away suggests this may be a read error. This chain uses TRBV4-3 with TRBJ2-5; 7 bases map to TRBD2. The V and J ends lost 2 bases and 4 bases, in that order; junction bases with no gene match: 4. CDR3 size: 14 residues. Per the germline V gene, CDR1 is LGHNA and CDR2 is YSLEER. The CDR3 DNA sequence: TGCGCCAGCAGCCAAAAGACTAGCCCAGAGACCCAGTACTTC. Translation gives CASSQKTSPETQYF.

This clonotype was observed a few times. The V gene is TRBV4-3, the J gene TRBJ2-5; 8 nucleotides agree with TRBD2. The CDR3 is made up of 15 amino acids. Germline-derived CDR1 and CDR2 are LGHNA and YSLEER. V trimming: 4 bases; J trimming: 5 bases; junction bases outside the gene matches: 9. The DNA of the CDR3 is TGCGCCAGCAGCCCTTGGGCGGGAGGAATCGAGACCCAGTACTTC. It specifies CASSPWAGGIETQYF.

The CDR3 sequence: CAWRFSGANVLTF. CDR3 nucleotides: TGTGCCTGGAGGTTCTCTGGGGCCAACGTCCTGACTTTC. This rearrangement joins TRBV30 to TRBJ2-6, with unresolved D. The CDR3 is 13 amino acids. Germline V gene lookup returns CDR1 GTSNPN and CDR2 SVGIG (reference sequence). V was cut by 3 bases and J by 0 bases, with 3 bases left in between.

J is TRBJ2-7 and V is TRBV7-2; D may be TRBD1 (6 bases). CDR1 is SGHTA, CDR2 FQGNSA, per germline. The ends were cut back, 4 bases at V and 4 bases at J, with 26 bases in the middle. The CDR3 runs to 18 residues. CDR3 coding DNA: TGTGCCAGCAGCTGGAATATGGGACAAACTCATTCCGAATACGAGCAGTACTTC. Translated: CASSWNMGQTHSEYEQYF.

The sample holds many counts of this clonotype. V and J are TRBV5-1 and TRBJ2-5; D possibly corresponds to TRBD1 (6 bases). The CDR3 totals 18 residues. The ends were cut back, 0 bases at V and 2 bases at J, with 20 bases in the middle. Per germline, CDR1 SGHRS and CDR2 YFSETQ. The CDR3: CASSLAGTLTTWQETQYF. CDR3 DNA: TGCGCCAGCAGCTTGGCGGGGACACTCACAACCTGGCAAGAGACCCAGTACTTC.

Ten or more counts support this clonotype. The J gene is TRBJ2-3, the V gene TRBV4-3; 12 positions match TRBD1. V was clipped by 0 bases and J by 7 bases; unmatched bases: 5. The CDR3 spans 16 residues. Germline CDR1 is LGHNA and CDR2 is YSLEER. The CDR3, as DNA: TGCGCCAGCAGCCAAGACGGGACAGGGGGCGTAAATACGCAGTATTTT. This encodes CASSQDGTGGVNTQYF.

Comment on this clonotype: A read error may be the cause here, since a much bigger clone is one base away. The gene calls are TRBV12-3 or TRBV12-4 and TRBJ2-5; tentatively, D is TRBD2 (6 bases). This CDR3 region has 12 residues. CDR3 loop: CPSRRVQETQYF. The CDR3 nucleotides read TGTCCCAGCAGGAGGGTACAAGAGACCCAGTACTTC.

This clonotype has ten or more counts. The gene calls are TRBV6-1 and TRBJ1-5; D unclear. CDR1 and CDR2 from the germline V gene are MNHNS and SASEGT. Trimming stripped 5 bases from V and 4 bases from J, with 15 bases between. The length of the CDR3 is 15 residues. CDR3 protein: CASSRFRAPNQPQHF. The CDR3 region has the DNA TGTGCCAGCAGTAGATTTCGGGCACCAAATCAGCCCCAGCATTTT.

This clonotype was recorded at least ten times. The CDR3 sequence is CASSLDPLREQFF. Written as DNA, the CDR3 is TGTGCCAGCAGCTTAGACCCATTGAGAGAGCAGTTCTTC. The genes are TRBV7-7 and TRBJ2-1; D gene unclear. Germline V gene data show CDR1 as SSHAT and CDR2 as FNYEAQ (reference sequence). The V gene lost 1 base and the J gene lost 10 bases, with 11 bases spanning the gap. The CDR3 has 13 residues.

This clonotype was picked up many times. The chain has TRBV5-1 and TRBJ1-2; D call uncertain. The CDR3 is made up of 14 amino acids. The V and J ends lost 0 bases and 1 base respectively, with 7 bases between them. The germline V gene has CDR1 SGHRS and CDR2 YFSETQ. The CDR3 DNA is TGCGCCAGCAGCTTGGGTCGGTATAACTATGGCTACACCTTC. Translated: CASSLGRYNYGYTF.

This clonotype was seen many times. The gene calls are TRBV27 and TRBJ2-1, with TRBD1 matching 7 bases. Germline CDR1 is MNHEY and CDR2 is SMNVEV (reference sequence). CDR3 size: 16 residues. The V and J ends lost 6 bases and 1 base, in that order; junction bases with no gene match: 9. Here the CDR3 reads CASSPTGTASYNEQFF. The CDR3 bases are TGTGCCAGCAGCCCCACCGGGACAGCTTCCTACAATGAGCAGTTCTTC.

V and J are TRBV10-3 and TRBJ1-2, with 9 bases lining up with TRBD1. Germline trimming cut 3 bases from V and 4 bases from J; bases unmatched to any gene: 6. The CDR3 covers 15 residues. Germline lookup yields CDR1 ENHRY and CDR2 SYGVKD. The CDR3 is CAISDGQGNLYGYTF. CDR3 bases: TGTGCCATCAGTGACGGACAGGGGAATCTCTATGGCTACACCTTC.

The rearrangement uses TRBV4-1 and TRBJ2-2; 7 positions agree with TRBD1. V gave up 0 bases and J gave up 0 bases; unmatched junction bases: 4. The germline V gene encodes CDR1 MGHRA and CDR2 YSYEKL. The CDR3 is made up of 17 amino acids. CDR3 bases: TGCGCCAGCAGCCAAGATGGTCAGGGGGCGAACACCGGGGAGCTGTTTTTT. As protein: CASSQDGQGANTGELFF.

This clonotype was detected ten times or more. The J gene is TRBJ1-1, the V gene TRBV9, with D hard to call. Germline values: CDR1 SGDLS, CDR2 YYNGEE. The CDR3 spans 14 residues. The V end was cut by 3 bases, the J end by 2 bases, with 11 bases between. CDR3 in amino acids: CASSARGDNTEAFF. The CDR3 DNA sequence: TGTGCCAGCAGCGCAAGAGGTGATAACACTGAAGCTTTCTTT. The full variable domain, in which reference TRBV9 and TRBJ1-1 provide the parts outside the CDR3, is DSGVTQTPKHLITATGQRVTLRCSPRSGDLSVYWYQQSLDQGLQFLIQYYNGEERAKGNILERFSAQQFPDLHSELNLSSLELGDSALYFCASSARGDNTEAFFGQGTRLTVV.

Relative to its sample, this clonotype is medium-sized. J is TRBJ2-1 and V is TRBV7-2; D is unresolved. Per the germline V gene, CDR1 is SGHTA and CDR2 is FQGNSA. This CDR3 comprises 12 residues. With 1 base removed from V and 6 bases from J, the gap between germline ends came to 4 bases. The CDR3 sequence is CASSLGSNEQFF. In DNA form, the CDR3 reads TGTGCCAGCAGCTTAGGGAGCAATGAGCAGTTCTTC.

This clonotype was seen repeatedly, ten times or more. The chain has TRBV20-1 and TRBJ2-2; D uncertain. From germline, CDR1 is DFQATT and CDR2 SNEGSKA (reference sequence). The CDR3 has 16 residues. V was cut by 0 bases and J by 7 bases, with 18 bases left in between. The CDR3 sequence is CSARDSKGLNSGELFF. DNA of the CDR3: TGCAGTGCTAGAGATTCGAAGGGTCTGAATAGCGGGGAGCTGTTTTTT.